The source of this T cell receptor (beta chain) is a study of blood T cell repertoires in COVID-19. Study in general: The United States, Italy and Spain supplied acute and convalescent COVID-19 samples.

Participants were aged about 18 to 100 years from approximately 23 US areas. Participants had their cohort set by participant-reported clinical history. The V end lost 5 bases, the J end lost 10 bases, and 9 bases lay between the germline ends. Germline assignment: CDR1 SGHTA and CDR2 FQGTGA. This CDR3 is built from 11 residues. Data came from immunoSEQ multiplex PCR; TCRdb stores just in-frame clones and leaves some out. In the table there are around 430,000 clones, approximately 87% of which are singletons. The sequence came from a woman between 45 and 60 years old who had recovered from COVID-19. The source material was PBMCs or T cells enriched from blood (not recorded which). The gene calls are TRBV7-3 and TRBJ2-4; tentative D call: TRBD2 (5 bases). The CDR3 nucleotides read TGTGCCAGCAGCCCAGGAGGAATTCAGTACTTC. Amino acid sequence: CASSPGGIQYF.